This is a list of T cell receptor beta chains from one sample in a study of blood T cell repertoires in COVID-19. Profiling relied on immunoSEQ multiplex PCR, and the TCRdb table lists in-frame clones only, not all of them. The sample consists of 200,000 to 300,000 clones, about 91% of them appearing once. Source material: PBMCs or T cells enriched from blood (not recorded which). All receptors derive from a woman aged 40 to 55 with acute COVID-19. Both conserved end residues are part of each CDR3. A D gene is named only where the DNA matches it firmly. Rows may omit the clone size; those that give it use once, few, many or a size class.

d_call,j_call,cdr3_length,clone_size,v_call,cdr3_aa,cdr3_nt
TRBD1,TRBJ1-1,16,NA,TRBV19,CASSMSPGQGFTEAFF,TGTGCCAGTAGTATGTCACCGGGACAGGGTTTTACTGAAGCTTTCTTT
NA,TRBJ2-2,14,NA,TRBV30,CAWSTGKGAGELFF,TGTGCCTGGAGCACAGGGAAGGGGGCCGGGGAGCTGTTTTTT
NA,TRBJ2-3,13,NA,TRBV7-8,CASSRQFTDTQYF,TGTGCCAGCAGCCGCCAATTTACAGATACGCAGTATTTT
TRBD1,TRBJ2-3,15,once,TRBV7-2,CASSLQGARTDTQYF,TGTGCCAGCAGCCTACAGGGGGCGCGGACAGATACGCAGTATTTT
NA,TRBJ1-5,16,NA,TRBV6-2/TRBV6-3,CASSYSRGLANQPQHF,TGTGCCAGCAGTTACTCGCGGGGGCTGGCCAATCAGCCCCAGCATTTT
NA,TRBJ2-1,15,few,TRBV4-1,CASSQSGQGYNEQFF,TGCGCCAGCAGCCAATCGGGTCAGGGTTACAATGAGCAGTTCTTC
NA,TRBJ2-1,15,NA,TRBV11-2,CASSFSLSSYNEQFF,TGTGCCAGCAGCTTCTCCCTAAGCTCCTACAATGAGCAGTTCTTC
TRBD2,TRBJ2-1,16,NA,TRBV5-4,CASSIQREGVYNEQFF,TGTGCCAGCAGCATTCAGCGGGAGGGTGTCTACAATGAGCAGTTCTTC
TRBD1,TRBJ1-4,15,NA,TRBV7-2,CASSGRQGPNEKLFF,TGTGCCAGCAGCGGCCGACAGGGACCTAATGAAAAACTGTTTTTT
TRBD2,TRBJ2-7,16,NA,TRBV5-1,CASSTGLAGGSYEQYF,TGCGCCAGCAGCACCGGACTAGCGGGGGGCTCCTACGAGCAGTACTTC
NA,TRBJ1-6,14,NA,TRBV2,CASSEGRSNSPLHF,TGTGCCAGCAGTGAGGGCAGATCCAATTCACCCCTCCACTTT
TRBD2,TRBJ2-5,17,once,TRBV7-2,CASSLVGGGGPQETQYF,TGTGCCAGCAGCTTAGTGGGGGGGGGAGGCCCCCAAGAGACCCAGTACTTC
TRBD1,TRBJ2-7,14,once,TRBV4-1,CASSQGQGSYEQYF,TGCGCCAGCAGCCAAGGACAGGGTTCCTACGAGCAGTACTTC
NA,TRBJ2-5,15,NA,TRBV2,CASQITSQGGETQYF,TGTGCCAGCCAAATCACCAGCCAAGGGGGAGAGACCCAGTACTTC